The sequence of this T cell receptor beta chain was determined in a study of T cells in Graves' hyperthyroidism and ophthalmopathy. An absence of ophthalmopathy progression within 18 months meant stable Graves' hyperthyroidism. CDR3 length: 16 amino acids. The V end was cut by 4 bases, the J end by 0 bases, with 12 bases between. CDR1 and CDR2 (germline): SEHNR, FQNEAQ (reference sequence). Amplification of TCR beta CDR3 regions used RNA as the template. First-round RT-PCR targeting the TCR CDR3 was performed with the HTBI primer set. TCRdb passed the multiplex PCR reads through MiXCR, listing each CDR3 protein once. This sample has 250,000 to 300,000 distinct CDR3 sequences, with roughly an eighth found just once.

The chain couples TRBV7-9 to TRBJ2-2; D is possibly TRBD1 (6 bases). This TCR derives from a middle-aged woman with Graves' hyperthyroidism. The sample taken for sequencing was blood. As DNA, the CDR3 is TGTGCCAGCAGCTCGAAGACAGGAGCGAACACCGGGGAGCTGTTTTTT. Encoded protein: CASSSKTGANTGELFF. Using reference TRBV7-9 and TRBJ2-2 for the parts outside the CDR3, the full variable domain is DTGVSQNPRHKITKRGQNVTFRCDPISEHNRLYWYRQTLGQGPEFLTYFQNEAQLEKSRLLSDRFSAERPKGSFSTLEIQRTEQGDSAMYLCASSSKTGANTGELFFGEGSRLTVL.